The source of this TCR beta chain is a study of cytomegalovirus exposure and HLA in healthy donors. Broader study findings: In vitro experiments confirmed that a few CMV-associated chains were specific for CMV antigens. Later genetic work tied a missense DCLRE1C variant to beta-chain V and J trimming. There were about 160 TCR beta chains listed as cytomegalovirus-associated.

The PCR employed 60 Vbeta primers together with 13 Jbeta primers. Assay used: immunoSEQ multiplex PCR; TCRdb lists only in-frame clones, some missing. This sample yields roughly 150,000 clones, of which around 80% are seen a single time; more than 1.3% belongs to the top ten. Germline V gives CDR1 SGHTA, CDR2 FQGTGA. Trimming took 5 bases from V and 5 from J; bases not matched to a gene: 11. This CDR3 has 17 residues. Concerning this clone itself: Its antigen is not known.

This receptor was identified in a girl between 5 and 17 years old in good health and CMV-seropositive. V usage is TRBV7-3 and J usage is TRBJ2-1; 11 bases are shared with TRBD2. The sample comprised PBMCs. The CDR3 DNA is TGTGCCAGCAGCCCGCGACCGGGACTAGCGGACCACAATGAGCAGTTCTTC. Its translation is CASSPRPGLADHNEQFF.